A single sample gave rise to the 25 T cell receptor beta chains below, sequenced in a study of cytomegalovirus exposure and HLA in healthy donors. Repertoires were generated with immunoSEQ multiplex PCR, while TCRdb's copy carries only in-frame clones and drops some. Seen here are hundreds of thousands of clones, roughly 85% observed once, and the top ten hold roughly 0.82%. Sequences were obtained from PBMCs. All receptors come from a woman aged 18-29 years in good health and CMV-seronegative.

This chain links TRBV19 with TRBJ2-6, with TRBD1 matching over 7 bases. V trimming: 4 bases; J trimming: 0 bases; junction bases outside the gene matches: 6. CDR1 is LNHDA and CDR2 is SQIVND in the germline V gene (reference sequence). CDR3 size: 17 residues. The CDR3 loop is CASSRSGTASGANVLTF. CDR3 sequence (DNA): TGTGCCAGTAGTAGGTCCGGGACAGCCTCTGGGGCCAACGTCCTGACTTTC.

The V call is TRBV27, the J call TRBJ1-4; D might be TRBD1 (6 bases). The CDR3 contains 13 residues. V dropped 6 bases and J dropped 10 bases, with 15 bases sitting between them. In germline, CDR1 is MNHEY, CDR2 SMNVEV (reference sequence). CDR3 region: CASSINRVGKLFF. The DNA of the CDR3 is TGTGCCAGCAGCATAAACAGGGTCGGAAAACTGTTTTTT.

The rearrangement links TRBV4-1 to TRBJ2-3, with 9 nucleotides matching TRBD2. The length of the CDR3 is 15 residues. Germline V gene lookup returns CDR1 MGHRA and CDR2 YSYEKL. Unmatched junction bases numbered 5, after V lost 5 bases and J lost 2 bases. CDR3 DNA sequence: TGCGCCAGCAGCTTACTAGCGGGTACCACAGATACGCAGTATTTT. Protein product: CASSLLAGTTDTQYF.

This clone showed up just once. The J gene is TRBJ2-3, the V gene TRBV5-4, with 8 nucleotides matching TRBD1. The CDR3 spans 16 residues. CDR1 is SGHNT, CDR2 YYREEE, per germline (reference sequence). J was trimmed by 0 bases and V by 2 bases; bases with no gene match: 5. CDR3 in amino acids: CASSLPGGLSTDTQYF. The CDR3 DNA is TGTGCCAGCAGCTTACCAGGGGGCTTAAGCACAGATACGCAGTATTTT.

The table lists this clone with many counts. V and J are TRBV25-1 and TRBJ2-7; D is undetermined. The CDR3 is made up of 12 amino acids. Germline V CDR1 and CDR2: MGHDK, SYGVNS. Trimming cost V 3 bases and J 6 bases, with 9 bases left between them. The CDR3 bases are TGTGCCAGCAGTGATACCGGGTTCGAGCAGTACTTC. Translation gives CASSDTGFEQYF.

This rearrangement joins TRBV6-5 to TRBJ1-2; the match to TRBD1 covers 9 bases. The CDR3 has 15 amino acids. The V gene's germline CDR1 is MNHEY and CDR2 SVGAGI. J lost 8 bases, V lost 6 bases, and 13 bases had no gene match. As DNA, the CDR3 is TGTGCCAGCAGCTACGGCCCCTACAGGGGGCTCGGCTACACCTTC. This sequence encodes CASSYGPYRGLGYTF.

The chain's CDR3 is CASSGRTDYTEAFF. The CDR3 DNA reads TGTGCCAGCAGTGGAAGGACAGACTACACTGAAGCTTTCTTT. The J gene is TRBJ1-1, the V gene TRBV6-1, with D possibly TRBD1 on 6 matching bases. This CDR3 is built from 14 residues. The germline V gene has CDR1 MNHNS and CDR2 SASEGT. Deletions cut 4 bases from V and 3 bases from J, with 12 bases between.

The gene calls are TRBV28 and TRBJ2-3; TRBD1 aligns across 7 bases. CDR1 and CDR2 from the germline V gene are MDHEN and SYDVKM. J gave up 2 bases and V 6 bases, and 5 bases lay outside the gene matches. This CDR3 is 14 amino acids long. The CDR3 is CASSKTGPTDTQYF. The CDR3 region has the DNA TGTGCCAGCAGCAAGACAGGGCCCACAGATACGCAGTATTTT.

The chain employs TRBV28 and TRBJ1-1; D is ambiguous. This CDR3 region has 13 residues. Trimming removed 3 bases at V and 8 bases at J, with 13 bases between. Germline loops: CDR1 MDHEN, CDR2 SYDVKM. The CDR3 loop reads CASSFNARPEAFF. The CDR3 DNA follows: TGTGCCAGCAGTTTTAACGCTAGGCCCGAAGCTTTCTTT.

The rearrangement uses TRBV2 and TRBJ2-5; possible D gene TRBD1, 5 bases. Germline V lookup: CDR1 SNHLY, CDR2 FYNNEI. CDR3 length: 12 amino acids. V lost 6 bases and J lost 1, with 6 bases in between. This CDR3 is CASRQVQETQYF. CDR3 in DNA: TGTGCCAGCAGACAGGTCCAAGAGACCCAGTACTTC.

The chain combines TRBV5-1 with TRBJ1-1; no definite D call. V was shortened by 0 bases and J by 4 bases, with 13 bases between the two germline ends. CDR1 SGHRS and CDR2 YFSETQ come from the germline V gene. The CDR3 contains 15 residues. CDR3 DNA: TGCGCCAGCAGCTTGGATACGGGGTTGGGCACTGAAGCTTTCTTT. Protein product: CASSLDTGLGTEAFF.

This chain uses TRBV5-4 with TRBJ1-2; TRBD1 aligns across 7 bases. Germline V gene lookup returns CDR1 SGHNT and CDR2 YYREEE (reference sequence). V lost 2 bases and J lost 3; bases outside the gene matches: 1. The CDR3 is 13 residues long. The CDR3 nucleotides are TGTGCCAGCAGCTTCAGGGGGGACTATGGCTACACCTTC. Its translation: CASSFRGDYGYTF.

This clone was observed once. For the CDR3, the DNA is TGTGCCAGCAGCCAAAATTACGGGACTCATCAGCCCCAGCATTTT. Encoded protein: CASSQNYGTHQPQHF. The rearrangement links TRBV5-6 to TRBJ1-5; a possible D gene is TRBD1 (5 bases). Trimming left V 4 bases short and J 5 bases short, with 16 bases between. The CDR3 loop spans 15 amino acids. Germline CDR1 and CDR2: SGHDT and YYEEEE. Looking up the rest from reference TRBV5-6 and TRBJ1-5 gives the full variable domain: DAGVTQSPTHLIKTRGQQVTLRCSPKSGHDTVSWYQQALGQGPQFIFQYYEEEERQRGNFPDRFSGHQFPNYSSELNVNALLLGDSALYLCASSQNYGTHQPQHFGDGTRLSIL.

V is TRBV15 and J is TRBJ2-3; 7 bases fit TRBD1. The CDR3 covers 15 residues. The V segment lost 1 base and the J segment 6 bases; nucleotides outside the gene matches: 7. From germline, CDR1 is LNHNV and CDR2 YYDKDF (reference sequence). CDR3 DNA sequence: TGTGCCACCAGCAGAGGAGGGGGCCAGGGGGATACGCAGTATTTT. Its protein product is CATSRGGGQGDTQYF. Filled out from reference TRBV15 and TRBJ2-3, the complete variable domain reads DAMVIQNPRYQVTQFGKPVTLSCSQTLNHNVMYWYQQKSSQAPKLLFHYYDKDFNNEADTPDNFQSRRPNTSFCFLDIRSPGLGDTAMYLCATSRGGGQGDTQYFGPGTRLTVL.

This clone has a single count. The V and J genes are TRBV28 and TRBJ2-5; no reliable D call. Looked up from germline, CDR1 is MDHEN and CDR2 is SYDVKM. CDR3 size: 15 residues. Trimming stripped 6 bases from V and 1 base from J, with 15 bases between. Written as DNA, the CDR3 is TGTGCCAGCAGCCATTCCCCCGGTATCCAAGAGACCCAGTACTTC. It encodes CASSHSPGIQETQYF.

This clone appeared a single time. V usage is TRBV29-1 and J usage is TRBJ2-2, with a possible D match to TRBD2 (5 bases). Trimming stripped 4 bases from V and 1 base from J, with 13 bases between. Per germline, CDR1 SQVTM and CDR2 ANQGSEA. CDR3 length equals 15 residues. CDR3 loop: CSVGTWAGNTGELFF. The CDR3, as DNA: TGCAGCGTTGGGACTTGGGCTGGGAACACCGGGGAGCTGTTTTTT.

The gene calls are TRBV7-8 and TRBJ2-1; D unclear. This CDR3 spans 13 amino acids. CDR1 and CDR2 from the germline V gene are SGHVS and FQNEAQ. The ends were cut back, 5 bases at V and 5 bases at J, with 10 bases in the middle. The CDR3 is CASSHSLNNEQFF. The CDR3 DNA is TGTGCCAGCAGCCACAGTTTAAACAATGAGCAGTTCTTC.

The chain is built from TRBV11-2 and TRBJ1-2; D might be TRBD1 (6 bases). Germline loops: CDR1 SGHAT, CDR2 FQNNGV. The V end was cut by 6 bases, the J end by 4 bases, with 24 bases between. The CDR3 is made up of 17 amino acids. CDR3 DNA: TGTGCCAGCAGTAGGCGGGGGGGCTCATCATCTGTCTATGGCTACACCTTC. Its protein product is CASSRRGGSSSVYGYTF.

CDR3 amino acids: CSITTGHNEKLFF. DNA for the CDR3: TGCAGCATTACGACAGGGCATAATGAAAAACTGTTTTTT. This chain connects TRBV29-1 to TRBJ1-4; 7 positions match TRBD1. The CDR3 length is 13 residues. The V and J ends lost 8 bases and 4 bases, in that order; junction bases with no gene match: 7. The germline V gene encodes CDR1 SQVTM and CDR2 ANQGSEA.

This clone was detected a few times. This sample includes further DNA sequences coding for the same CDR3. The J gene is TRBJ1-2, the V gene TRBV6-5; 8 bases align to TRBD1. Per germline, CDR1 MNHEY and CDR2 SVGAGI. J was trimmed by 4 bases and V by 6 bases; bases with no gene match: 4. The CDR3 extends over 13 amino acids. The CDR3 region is CASSGQGGYGYTF. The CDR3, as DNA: TGTGCCAGCAGCGGACAGGGTGGCTATGGCTACACCTTC.

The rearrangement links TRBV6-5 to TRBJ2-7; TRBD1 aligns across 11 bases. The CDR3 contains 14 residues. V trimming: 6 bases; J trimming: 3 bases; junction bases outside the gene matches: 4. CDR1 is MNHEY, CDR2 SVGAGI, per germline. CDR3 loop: CASSRTGGIYEQYF. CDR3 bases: TGTGCCAGCAGCCGGACAGGGGGCATCTACGAGCAGTACTTC.

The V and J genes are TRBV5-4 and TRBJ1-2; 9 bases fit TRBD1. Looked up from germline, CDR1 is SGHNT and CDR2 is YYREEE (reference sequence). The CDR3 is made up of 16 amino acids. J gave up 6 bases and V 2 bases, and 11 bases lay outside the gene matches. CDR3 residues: CASSFSGQGRKNGYTF. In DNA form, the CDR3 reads TGTGCCAGCAGCTTTTCAGGACAGGGGAGGAAAAATGGCTACACCTTC. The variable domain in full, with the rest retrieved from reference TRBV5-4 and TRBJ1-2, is ETGVTQSPTHLIKTRGQQVTLRCSSQSGHNTVSWYQQALGQGPQFIFQYYREEENGRGNFPPRFSGLQFPNYSSELNVNALELDDSALYLCASSFSGQGRKNGYTFGSGTRLTVV.

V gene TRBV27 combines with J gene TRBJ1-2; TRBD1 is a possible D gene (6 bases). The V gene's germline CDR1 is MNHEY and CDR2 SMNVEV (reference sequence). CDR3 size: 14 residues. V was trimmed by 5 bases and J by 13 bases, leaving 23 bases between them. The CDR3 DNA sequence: TGTGCCAGCAGTCCTATTCTTTTGAACAGGGTACGCACCTTC. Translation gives CASSPILLNRVRTF.

The DNA of the CDR3 is TGTGCCAGCAGCAAACAGGGCCCCACGGGGGAGACCCAGTACTTC. Protein product: CASSKQGPTGETQYF. The chain uses TRBV7-2 and TRBJ2-5; perhaps TRBD1 as D (6 bases). V was cut by 5 bases and J by 5 bases, with 18 bases left in between. CDR1 and CDR2 from the germline V gene are SGHTA and FQGNSA. CDR3 size: 15 residues.

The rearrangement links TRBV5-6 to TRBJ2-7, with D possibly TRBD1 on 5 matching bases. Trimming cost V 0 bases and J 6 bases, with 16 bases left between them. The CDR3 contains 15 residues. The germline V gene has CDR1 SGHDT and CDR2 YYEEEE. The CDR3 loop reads CASSLGQSGFSEQYF. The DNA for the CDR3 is TGTGCCAGCAGCTTGGGACAGTCAGGTTTTTCCGAGCAGTACTTC.